The TCR beta chain described here comes from a study of OX40 agonist ivuxolimab in advanced cancers. Study-wide background: Patients receiving dose escalation had hepatocellular carcinoma, melanoma, renal cell or head and neck cancer. Study conclusions and caveats: Patients who responded partially at 0.1-3.0 mg/kg showed clonal expansion ranking among the lowest. In CD8+ T cells, expanded clones were on average more numerous than in CD4+.

Turning to this clone: The antigen remains unidentified.

The repertoire was sequenced with immunoSEQ multiplex PCR; TCRdb's copy has only in-frame clones and lacks some. The sample consists of 90,000 or so clones, around nine tenths of them appearing once. Between the trimmed V and J ends, which lost 5 bases and 4 bases, there was a span of 12 bases. This CDR3 spans 14 amino acids. Germline loops: CDR1 SGHTA, CDR2 FQGNSA. The input for sequencing was CD4+ or CD8+ T cells sorted from blood, taken in a trial of the OX40 agonist ivuxolimab. The chain employs TRBV7-2 and TRBJ1-3, with D possibly TRBD1 on 5 matching bases. This sequence was found in an adult with an advanced solid tumor such as melanoma, head and neck, liver or kidney cancer. The CDR3 loop reads CASSPGTGGNTIYF. The CDR3 DNA is TGTGCCAGCAGCCCCGGGACGGGCGGAAACACCATATATTTT.